This is a list of T cell receptor beta chains from one sample in a study of CD8+ T cells in alopecia areata. Assay used: immunoSEQ multiplex PCR; TCRdb lists only in-frame clones, some missing. The data hold around 130,000 clones, with around three fifths observed a single time. The sample was CD4+ T cells sorted from blood, taken at week 0. All receptors come from a human donor with alopecia areata. The CDR3 runs from the conserved cysteine through the conserved F or W. Each record gives: V gene, CDR3 length, clone size, D gene, J gene, CDR3 protein, CDR3 DNA. The D gene is left open where the match is weak. Size is omitted from some rows. Given values are once, few, many or a class for expanded clones.

>TRBV4-3|15|NA|TRBD2|TRBJ2-1
CASSQTSGTAGEQFF
TGCGCCAGCAGCCAAACTAGCGGGACCGCTGGTGAGCAGTTCTTC
>TRBV5-5|13|few|NA|TRBJ1-1
CASSLSTNTEAFF
TGTGCCAGCAGCTTGTCGACGAACACTGAAGCTTTCTTT
>TRBV6-5|11|NA|NA|TRBJ1-2
CASSYEGGYTF
TGTGCCAGCAGTTACGAGGGTGGCTACACCTTC
>TRBV4-1|15|few|NA|TRBJ2-3
CASSQGESGTDTQYF
TGCGCCAGCAGCCAAGGTGAATCAGGCACAGATACGCAGTATTTT
>TRBV9|13|NA|NA|TRBJ2-5
CASSAWGVETQYF
TGTGCCAGCAGCGCCTGGGGTGTTGAGACCCAGTACTTC
>TRBV4-1|15|NA|NA|TRBJ1-2
CASSHSTASNYGYTF
TGCGCCAGCAGCCACTCCACAGCTTCTAACTATGGCTACACCTTC
>TRBV18|20|NA|NA|TRBJ2-6
CASSPGLLGGQRSGANVLTF
TGTGCCAGCTCACCAGGGCTGCTTGGCGGTCAACGCTCTGGGGCCAACGTCCTGACTTTC
>TRBV29-1|15|few|TRBD1|TRBJ2-5
CSVEPATGGRETQYF
TGCAGCGTTGAACCGGCCACAGGGGGTAGGGAGACCCAGTACTTC
>TRBV19|12|few|NA|TRBJ2-3
CASSRLGDTQYF
TGTGCCAGTAGTCGCCTAGGGGATACGCAGTATTTT
>TRBV7-2|15|NA|TRBD2|TRBJ2-7
CASRTDRSGAGEQYF
TGTGCCAGCAGGACAGACCGTAGCGGGGCCGGGGAGCAGTACTTC
>TRBV5-5|13|once|NA|TRBJ2-3
CASSWGRTDTQYF
TGTGCCAGCAGCTGGGGACGCACAGATACGCAGTATTTT
>TRBV5-1|14|NA|NA|TRBJ1-2
CASSAQGFNYGYTF
TGCGCCAGCAGCGCGCAGGGTTTCAACTATGGCTACACCTTC
>TRBV7-2|17|NA|NA|TRBJ2-3
CASSLQSIADSTDTQYF
TGTGCCAGCAGCCTCCAATCAATAGCGGATAGCACAGATACGCAGTATTTT
>TRBV14|14|NA|NA|TRBJ1-3
CASGSILAGNTIYF
TGTGCCAGCGGGAGTATTCTGGCTGGAAACACCATATATTTT
>TRBV6-1|13|NA|NA|TRBJ2-7
CASRRTVQGEQYF
TGTGCCAGCAGGCGGACAGTCCAGGGGGAGCAGTACTTC
>TRBV29-1|13|few|TRBD2|TRBJ2-7
CSAGLAGGHEQYF
TGCAGCGCGGGACTAGCGGGGGGGCACGAGCAGTACTTC
>TRBV15|14|NA|NA|TRBJ2-5
CATSRESIQETQYF
TGTGCCACCAGCAGAGAGAGCATACAAGAGACCCAGTACTTC